These T cell receptor beta chains were read from a single sample in a study of cytomegalovirus exposure and HLA in healthy donors. Assay used: immunoSEQ multiplex PCR; TCRdb lists only in-frame clones, some missing. The table shows around 96,000 clones, with more than 70% occurring only once. The specimen was PBMCs. All receptors come from a man aged 18 to 30 in good health and CMV-seronegative. CDR3s include the opening cysteine and the closing phenylalanine or tryptophan. A D gene is named only where the DNA matches it firmly.

cdr3_aa: CASSYSSGTSEQYF
cdr3_nt: TGTGCCAGCAGTTACTCTTCAGGCACTTCCGAGCAGTACTTC
cdr3_length: 14
v_call: TRBV6-6
j_call: TRBJ2-7
d_call: .

cdr3_aa: CAASTLQGGRGNQPQHF
cdr3_nt: TGTGCCGCTAGCACTTTACAGGGGGGGCGAGGTAATCAGCCCCAGCATTTT
cdr3_length: 17
v_call: TRBV19
j_call: TRBJ1-5
d_call: TRBD1

cdr3_aa: CASSIETVGNQPQHF
cdr3_nt: TGTGCCAGTAGTATAGAGACAGTCGGAAATCAGCCCCAGCATTTT
cdr3_length: 15
v_call: TRBV19
j_call: TRBJ1-5
d_call: .

cdr3_aa: CSDKTGDAQYF
cdr3_nt: TGCAGCGACAAGACGGGAGATGCGCAGTATTTT
cdr3_length: 11
v_call: TRBV29-1
j_call: TRBJ2-3
d_call: .

cdr3_aa: CASNKNGGYTF
cdr3_nt: TGTGCCAGCAACAAAAACGGGGGCTACACCTTC
cdr3_length: 11
v_call: TRBV28
j_call: TRBJ1-2
d_call: .

cdr3_aa: CASSYNRGGYTF
cdr3_nt: TGTGCCAGCAGTTATAACAGGGGTGGCTACACCTTC
cdr3_length: 12
v_call: TRBV6-5
j_call: TRBJ1-2
d_call: TRBD1

cdr3_aa: CSARQGYGYTF
cdr3_nt: TGCAGTGCTCGACAGGGCTATGGCTACACCTTC
cdr3_length: 11
v_call: TRBV20-1
j_call: TRBJ1-2
d_call: TRBD1

cdr3_aa: CASSPGQSYEQYF
cdr3_nt: TGTGCCAGCAGTCCGGGACAGAGCTACGAGCAGTACTTC
cdr3_length: 13
v_call: TRBV6-5
j_call: TRBJ2-7
d_call: TRBD1

cdr3_aa: CASSLASGSYGYTF
cdr3_nt: TGTGCCAGCAGCTTAGCGTCGGGATCCTATGGCTACACCTTC
cdr3_length: 14
v_call: TRBV7-2
j_call: TRBJ1-2
d_call: .

cdr3_aa: CATSKVSGGGYGYTF
cdr3_nt: TGTGCCACCAGCAAGGTGTCAGGGGGCGGCTATGGCTACACCTTC
cdr3_length: 15
v_call: TRBV15
j_call: TRBJ1-2
d_call: TRBD1

cdr3_aa: CAVLMEEQYF
cdr3_nt: TGCGCCGTCCTCATGGAGGAGCAGTACTTC
cdr3_length: 10
v_call: TRBV10-1
j_call: TRBJ2-7
d_call: .

cdr3_aa: CASSARDSNSGANVLTF
cdr3_nt: TGTGCCAGCAGTGCCCGGGACTCCAACTCTGGGGCCAACGTCCTGACTTTC
cdr3_length: 17
v_call: TRBV27
j_call: TRBJ2-6
d_call: .

cdr3_aa: CASSGDRALSPLHF
cdr3_nt: TGTGCCAGCAGTGGTGACAGGGCGTTATCACCCCTCCACTTT
cdr3_length: 14
v_call: TRBV6-1
j_call: TRBJ1-6
d_call: TRBD1

cdr3_aa: CASSRGTGALTDTQYF
cdr3_nt: TGTGCCAGCAGCCGCGGGACAGGGGCCCTAACAGATACGCAGTATTTT
cdr3_length: 16
v_call: TRBV7-8
j_call: TRBJ2-3
d_call: TRBD1